One sample yielded the 2 T cell receptor beta chains listed below, sequenced in a study of vaccination and CD4 T cells after COVID-19. Sample treatment: approximately nine-day PBMC culture with coronavirus spike peptide pools or control peptides (ViraFEST assay). The antigens for these receptors are not known. At the Johns Hopkins FTIC core, DNA taken from cultured CD4+ T cells was sequenced by way of the Oncomine TCR Beta short-read assay. A single record per CDR3 protein comes from TCRdb applying MiXCR to the PCR reads. Among around 17,000 distinct CDR3 sequences listed, about 55% were seen once. The sequencing sample was made of CD4+ T cells from blood, cultured in vitro. The receptors derive from a human donor who had recovered from COVID-19.

V usage is TRBV10-1 and J usage is TRBJ2-7, with D possibly TRBD1 on 5 matching bases. The CDR3 covers 17 residues. With 6 bases removed from V and 2 bases from J, the gap between germline ends came to 23 bases. The germline gives CDR1 WNHNN, CDR2 SYGVQD (reference sequence). CDR3 nucleotides: TGCGCCAGCAGAGGGGTTTCTCCCCTGTGCGATACCTACGAGCAGTACTTC. It encodes CASRGVSPLCDTYEQYF.

The sample holds a few counts of this clonotype. The chain combines TRBV6-1 with TRBJ1-5; perhaps TRBD1 as D (5 bases). There are 18 residues in the CDR3. The V end was cut by 6 bases, the J end by 7 bases, with 28 bases between. CDR1 is MNHNS, CDR2 SASEGT, per germline. This CDR3 is CASSHYPQGTSIPQPQHF. The CDR3 coding sequence is TGTGCCAGCAGCCACTACCCCCAAGGGACTAGCATCCCGCAGCCCCAGCATTTT.